The clone carrying this TCR beta chain was found many times. The antigen remains undetermined. CDR3 size: 16 residues. V was pared by 8 bases and J by 2 bases, with 19 bases between. Germline V gene lookup returns CDR1 LNHDA and CDR2 SQIVND (reference sequence). The source of the sample is a study of Graves' ophthalmopathy and Graves' hyperthyroidism. Study results and limitations: The 13-signature model separated ophthalmopathy from stable hyperthyroidism at just under 90% sensitivity and around 77% specificity.

For repertoire sequencing, the TCR beta CDR3 regions were amplified from RNA transcripts. First-round RT-PCR used HTBI primers; second-round multiplex PCR followed. TCRdb reprocessed the multiplex PCR reads with MiXCR, giving one entry per CDR3 protein. The table records 1 million to 1.3 million distinct CDR3 sequences, around a third of them present only once. This TCR came from an adult man with Graves' hyperthyroidism. The specimen sequenced was peripheral blood or thyroid tissue (not recorded which). V usage is TRBV19 and J usage is TRBJ1-5; D possibly corresponds to TRBD1 (5 bases). The CDR3, as DNA: TGTGCCAGTCGTCAGACTCAAATGGGGGGCAATCAGCCCCAGCATTTT. Protein product: CASRQTQMGGNQPQHF.